The 20 T cell receptor beta chains presented below share a single source sample, sequenced in a study of identical twins. TCRdb fed the 5' RACE reads into MiXCR, producing one record per CDR3 protein. Among under 1 million distinct CDR3 sequences listed, more than 9% were seen once. The data were also submitted as part of a second study, on yellow fever vaccine responses in identical twins.

Specimen: PBMCs. These TCRs come from a woman between 18 and 29 years old in good health.

This clonotype appeared a few times. This chain connects TRBV20-1 to TRBJ1-2, with unresolved D. V shed 3 bases and J shed 6 bases, with 8 bases lying between them. Germline CDR1 and CDR2: DFQATT and SNEGSKA (reference sequence). The CDR3 runs to 11 residues. CDR3 coding DNA: TGCAGTGCTAGTTTGGGTGATGGCTACACCTTC. Translated: CSASLGDGYTF.

This clonotype turned up a few times. This chain connects TRBV2 to TRBJ2-2; D unresolved. The CDR3 is made up of 14 amino acids. Trimming removed 9 bases at V and 4 bases at J, with 15 bases between. Germline CDR1 is SNHLY and CDR2 is FYNNEI. The CDR3 sequence is CASTVGQATGELFF. CDR3 nucleotides: TGTGCCAGTACGGTGGGCCAGGCCACCGGGGAGCTGTTTTTT. The variable domain in full, with the rest retrieved from reference TRBV2 and TRBJ2-2, is EPEVTQTPSHQVTQMGQEVILRCVPISNHLYFYWYRQILGQKVEFLVSFYNNEISEKSEIFDDQFSVERPDGSNFTLKIRSTKLEDSAMYFCASTVGQATGELFFGEGSRLTVL.

The gene calls are TRBV7-2 and TRBJ2-5, with TRBD2 matching over 12 bases. The CDR3 sequence is 16 residues long. Per germline, CDR1 SGHTA and CDR2 FQGNSA. V dropped 5 bases and J dropped 2; count of bases not matched to a gene: 6. This CDR3 is CASSPWTSGAQETQYF. CDR3 nucleotide sequence: TGTGCCAGCAGCCCCTGGACTAGCGGGGCTCAAGAGACCCAGTACTTC.

J is TRBJ2-1 and V is TRBV7-3, with D possibly being TRBD1 or TRBD2 (5 bases each). The V end was cut by 5 bases, the J end by 5 bases, with 25 bases between. CDR1 is SGHTA, CDR2 FQGTGA, per germline. The CDR3 extends over 18 amino acids. CDR3 in amino acids: CASSRSSLGVSVDNEQFF. The DNA of the CDR3 is TGTGCCAGCAGCCGATCCTCGTTGGGGGTCTCGGTGGACAATGAGCAGTTCTTC.

The chain carries TRBV6-1 and TRBJ1-2; the match to TRBD1 covers 10 bases. V was pared by 8 bases and J by 3 bases, with 3 bases of the junction left unmatched. The CDR3 length is 13 residues. The germline gives CDR1 MNHNS, CDR2 SASEGT. CDR3 nucleotide sequence: TGTGCCAGCCGCGGACAGGGGGACTATGGCTACACCTTC. This gives the protein CASRGQGDYGYTF.

This clonotype was found a few times. CDR3 nucleotides: TGCAGCGTTGAATTAGGGGAGGGAACGAAGACCCAGTACTTC. Its translation is CSVELGEGTKTQYF. This sequence joins TRBV29-1 and TRBJ2-5; 7 nucleotides agree with TRBD2. The V gene's germline CDR1 is SQVTM and CDR2 ANQGSEA. The CDR3 contains 14 residues. V lost 2 bases to trimming and J lost 6 bases; unmatched junction nucleotides: 9.

This clonotype occurred a few times. V is TRBV10-1 and J is TRBJ2-3, with 7 bases identical to TRBD1. CDR1 WNHNN and CDR2 SYGVQD come from the germline V gene (reference sequence). J lost 5 bases, V lost 0 bases, and 8 bases had no gene match. This CDR3 is 16 amino acids long. CDR3 sequence reads: CASSESKAGGLDTQYF. The CDR3 DNA sequence: TGCGCCAGCAGTGAGTCGAAGGCAGGGGGATTAGATACGCAGTATTTT.

This clonotype has more than one count but fewer than ten. The V and J genes are TRBV7-9 and TRBJ2-7; TRBD1 aligns across 7 bases. Germline CDR1 SEHNR, CDR2 FQNEAQ (reference sequence). With V trimmed by 5 bases and J by 6 bases, 4 bases remained unmatched. The CDR3 totals 12 residues. Here the CDR3 reads CASSHPGGEQYF. The CDR3 DNA reads TGTGCCAGCAGCCACCCAGGGGGCGAGCAGTACTTC. Based on the CDR3 plus reference TRBV7-9 and TRBJ2-7, the full variable domain is DTGVSQNPRHKITKRGQNVTFRCDPISEHNRLYWYRQTLGQGPEFLTYFQNEAQLEKSRLLSDRFSAERPKGSFSTLEIQRTEQGDSAMYLCASSHPGGEQYFGPGTRLTVT.

This clonotype was counted many times. V usage is TRBV4-1 and J usage is TRBJ2-1, with D perhaps matching TRBD2 (6 bases). The CDR3 runs to 16 residues. Deletions cut 0 bases from V and 9 bases from J, with 18 bases between. CDR1 and CDR2 from the germline V gene are MGHRA and YSYEKL. CDR3 in amino acids: CASSQDRGRGFGEQFF. CDR3 sequence (DNA): TGCGCCAGCAGCCAAGACCGGGGGAGAGGGTTCGGTGAGCAGTTCTTC.

CDR3 residues: CAIRRLAPNTGELFF. The CDR3 DNA sequence: TGTGCCATCAGAAGACTAGCTCCGAACACCGGGGAGCTGTTTTTT. The rearrangement links TRBV10-3 to TRBJ2-2; 7 bases match TRBD2. V lost 6 bases, J lost 0 bases, and 4 bases stayed unmatched. Germline loops: CDR1 ENHRY, CDR2 SYGVKD. The CDR3 length is 15 residues.

This chain connects TRBV9 to TRBJ2-1; no clear D. Germline values: CDR1 SGDLS, CDR2 YYNGEE. The CDR3 covers 13 residues. Trimming cost V 2 bases and J 5 bases, with 8 bases left between them. CDR3 DNA: TGTGCCAGCAGCGTGGCCAGTCACAATGAGCAGTTCTTC. Translating gives CASSVASHNEQFF.

The chain carries TRBV29-1 and TRBJ2-5; unclear D gene. CDR3 length equals 11 residues. Germline V gives CDR1 SQVTM, CDR2 ANQGSEA. Trimming stripped 7 bases from V and 4 bases from J, with 10 bases between. Written as DNA, the CDR3 is TGCAGCGAGCACACGGCAGAGACCCAGTACTTC. Protein: CSEHTAETQYF.

This chain links TRBV9 with TRBJ2-5, with D uncertain. CDR1 and CDR2 from the germline V gene are SGDLS and YYNGEE. V lost 0 bases, J lost 3 bases, and 12 bases lay in between. There are 15 residues in the CDR3. The CDR3 bases are TGTGCCAGCAGCGTAGCTTTGGCCAGAAAAGAGACCCAGTACTTC. This codes for CASSVALARKETQYF.

This clonotype was observed many times. The chain links TRBV7-3 to TRBJ2-1, with 8 bases matching TRBD2. V shed 5 bases, J shed 6 bases, and the junction held 12 bases outside the gene matches. The CDR3 covers 16 residues. Germline-derived CDR1 and CDR2 are SGHTA and FQGTGA. CDR3 in DNA: TGTGCCAGCAGCGCCCACTATGGCGGGAGGACCAATGAGCAGTTCTTC. It yields the protein CASSAHYGGRTNEQFF. The entire variable domain, with the rest obtained from reference TRBV7-3 and TRBJ2-1, is as follows: GAGVSQTPSNKVTEKGKYVELRCDPISGHTALYWYRQSLGQGPEFLIYFQGTGAADDSGLPNDRFFAVRPEGSVSTLKIQRTERGDSAVYLCASSAHYGGRTNEQFFGPGTRLTVL.

This clonotype was observed a few times. The CDR3 loop is CASSHQGLINTGELFF. The CDR3 DNA follows: TGTGCCAGCAGCCACCAGGGGCTTATCAACACCGGGGAGCTGTTTTTT. The J gene is TRBJ2-2, the V gene TRBV9, with D maybe TRBD1 (6 bases). CDR3 length: 16 amino acids. V was pared by 4 bases and J by 2 bases, with 15 bases between. The germline V gene has CDR1 SGDLS and CDR2 YYNGEE.

This chain uses TRBV12-3 or TRBV12-4 with TRBJ2-7; TRBD2 matches 9 bases. The CDR3 loop spans 16 amino acids. Trimming at V came to 3 bases and at J to 1 base, leaving 7 bases not matched to a gene. CDR3 sequence: CASSLASGKSSYEQYF. DNA of the CDR3: TGTGCCAGCAGTTTGGCTAGCGGGAAGTCTTCCTACGAGCAGTACTTC.

The table lists this clonotype with a few counts. The chain carries TRBV12-3 or TRBV12-4 and TRBJ1-4; the match to TRBD1 covers 7 bases. The CDR3 is 15 residues long. The V gene end was trimmed by 2 bases and the J gene end by 7 bases; junction bases not matched to a gene: 7. For the CDR3, the DNA is TGTGCCAGCAGTTTACGGACCCCAGGGGGTGAAAAACTGTTTTTT. Its protein product is CASSLRTPGGEKLFF.

In this sample, this clonotype turned up a few times. V is TRBV19 and J is TRBJ2-3, with 7 positions matching TRBD1. This CDR3 is 15 amino acids long. From germline, CDR1 is LNHDA and CDR2 SQIVND (reference sequence). J was trimmed by 7 bases and V by 7 bases; bases with no gene match: 14. The CDR3 region has the DNA TGTGCCAGTACCCAAGGACAGGCTGGTAGGAATACGCAGTATTTT. This codes for CASTQGQAGRNTQYF.

This clonotype was seen only a few times. The chain joins TRBV29-1 to TRBJ2-1; D perhaps matches TRBD2 (5 bases). The CDR3 totals 14 residues. Trimming removed 4 bases from V and 6 bases from J, with 16 bases in between. In germline, CDR1 is SQVTM, CDR2 ANQGSEA. In nucleotides, the CDR3 is TGCAGCGTTGTTTGGGTATCGGGGTCCAATGAGCAGTTCTTC. Translated: CSVVWVSGSNEQFF.

Turning to this clonotype: The junction and the germline gene differ at one end; a read error may be behind it. The V gene is TRBV29-1, the J gene TRBJ2-3, with D possibly being TRBD2 (5 bases). Per germline, CDR1 SQVTM and CDR2 ANQGSEA. This CDR3 is built from 12 residues. CDR3 nucleotides: TGTAGCGTCCGGCAACCCACAGATACGCAGTATTTT. It specifies CSVRQPTDTQYF.